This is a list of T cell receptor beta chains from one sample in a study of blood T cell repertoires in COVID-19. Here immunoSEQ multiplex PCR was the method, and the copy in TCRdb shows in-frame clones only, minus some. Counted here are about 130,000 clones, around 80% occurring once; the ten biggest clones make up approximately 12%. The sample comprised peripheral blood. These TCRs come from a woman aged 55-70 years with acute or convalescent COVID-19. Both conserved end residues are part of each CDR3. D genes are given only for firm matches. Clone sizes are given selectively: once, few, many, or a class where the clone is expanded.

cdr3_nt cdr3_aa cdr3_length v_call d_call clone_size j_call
TGTGCCAGTAGTACGTGGAGGACGGGCAATCAGCCCCAGCATTTT CASSTWRTGNQPQHF 15 TRBV19 NA NA TRBJ1-5
TGTGCCAGCACCGTTTCGAAACGACAGAATCTCATGAACACTGAAGCTTTCTTT CASTVSKRQNLMNTEAFF 18 TRBV28 NA once TRBJ1-1
TGTGCCAGCAGCTTGGAGTACGAGCAGTACTTC CASSLEYEQYF 11 TRBV11-2 NA NA TRBJ2-7
TGTGCCAGCAGTTGGACAAGCACCTACGAGCAGTACTTC CASSWTSTYEQYF 13 TRBV6-2/TRBV6-3 NA NA TRBJ2-7
TGTGCCAGCAGTGAACCGACAGGGATGAACACTGAAGCTTTCTTT CASSEPTGMNTEAFF 15 TRBV6-1 TRBD1 NA TRBJ1-1
TGCGCCAGCAGCCAAGAGGGACTACAGAACACTGAAGCTTTCTTT CASSQEGLQNTEAFF 15 TRBV4-1 NA NA TRBJ1-1
TGTGCCAGCAGCCCCATGGAGAGGGGACAAGAAGCTTTCTTT CASSPMERGQEAFF 14 TRBV7-9 NA NA TRBJ1-1
TGTGCCAGCAGTGAACAGGTTGACGACACCGGGGAGCTGTTTTTT CASSEQVDDTGELFF 15 TRBV6-1 NA once TRBJ2-2
TGTGCCAGCAGCCCGGGGGGTAGGGAGACCCAGTACTTC CASSPGGRETQYF 13 TRBV5-4 TRBD2 once TRBJ2-5
TGTGCCAGCAGTTTCTCCGGGACAGGGGACATTCAGTACTTC CASSFSGTGDIQYF 14 TRBV2 TRBD1 NA TRBJ2-4
TGTGCCAGCAGTGACCCCGGCCGGGTTGAGAACACTGAAGCTTTCTTT CASSDPGRVENTEAFF 16 TRBV6-1 NA NA TRBJ1-1
TGTGCCAGCAGCTTAAATCCAGCAGATACGCAGTATTTT CASSLNPADTQYF 13 TRBV7-3 NA NA TRBJ2-3
TGTGCCAGCAGTGAAGAGGGGCAGTCGGACACCTTC CASSEEGQSDTF 12 TRBV2 NA NA TRBJ1-2
TGTGCCAGCACCCGAATTGGGGGCCGGGGTGAAGCTTTCTTT CASTRIGGRGEAFF 14 TRBV6-5 NA NA TRBJ1-1
TGTGCCAGCAGCCTCCAGGGTTCACCCCTCCACTTT CASSLQGSPLHF 12 TRBV3-1/TRBV3-2 NA NA TRBJ1-6
TGTGCCAGCTCAGTCAACTCAGGACAGGGCCACAATGAGCAGTTCTTC CASSVNSGQGHNEQFF 16 TRBV18 TRBD1 NA TRBJ2-1
TGTGCCAGCAGCTTCTATACCGGCCCAGGGGAAAAACTGTTTTTT CASSFYTGPGEKLFF 15 TRBV7-9 NA once TRBJ1-4
TGTGCCAGCACCCCAAACACCGGGGAGCTGTTTTTT CASTPNTGELFF 12 TRBV11-2 NA NA TRBJ2-2
TGTGCCTGGAGTTCCGACTCGAGCTCCTACAATGAGCAGTTCTTC CAWSSDSSSYNEQFF 15 TRBV30 NA NA TRBJ2-1
TGTGCCAGCAGTGAGGGCGCCGTCTATGGCTACACCTTC CASSEGAVYGYTF 13 TRBV6-1 NA NA TRBJ1-2
TGTGCTAGTGGTGGGTCGGGGACTGCATCCTACAATGAGCAGTTCTTC CASGGSGTASYNEQFF 16 TRBV12-5 NA NA TRBJ2-1
TGTGCCAGCAGTTACAGGAACACCATATATTTT CASSYRNTIYF 11 TRBV12-3/TRBV12-4 NA NA TRBJ1-3